This T cell receptor (beta chain) was recorded in a study of control samples from healthy donors and cancer patients. CDR1 and CDR2 from the germline V gene are LNHDA and SQIVND (reference sequence). The CDR3 consists of 14 residues. Trimming cost V 4 bases and J 0 bases, with 9 bases left between them. TCRdb's copy holds only in-frame clones and misses some; the assay was immunoSEQ multiplex PCR. The data contain roughly 130,000 clones, 75% to 95% of them singletons. The TCR originated in a man between 18 and 29 years old in good health. Sequencing was carried out using blood. This sequence joins TRBV19 and TRBJ1-1; TRBD1 is a possible D gene (5 bases). The CDR3 DNA is TGTGCCAGTAGTAATCAGGGCTTGAACACTGAAGCTTTCTTT. This sequence encodes CASSNQGLNTEAFF.